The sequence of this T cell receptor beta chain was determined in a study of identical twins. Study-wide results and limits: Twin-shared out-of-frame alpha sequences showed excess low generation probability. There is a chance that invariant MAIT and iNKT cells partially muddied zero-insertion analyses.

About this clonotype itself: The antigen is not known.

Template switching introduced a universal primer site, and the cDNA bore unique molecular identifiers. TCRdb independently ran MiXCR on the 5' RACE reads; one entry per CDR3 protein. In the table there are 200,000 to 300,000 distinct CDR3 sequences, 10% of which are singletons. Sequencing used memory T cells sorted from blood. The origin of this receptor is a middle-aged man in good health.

CDR3 in DNA: TGCAGTGCTAGAGGTTTAGAGGCCTACAATGAGCAGTTCTTC. Its protein is CSARGLEAYNEQFF. The V gene is TRBV20-1, the J gene TRBJ2-1, with unresolved D. Deletions cut 1 base from V and 2 bases from J, with 9 bases between. CDR1 is DFQATT and CDR2 is SNEGSKA in the germline V gene (reference sequence). The CDR3 has 14 residues.